This T cell receptor beta chain is from a study of TIL therapy for anti-PD-1-resistant metastatic lung cancer. The immunoSEQ assay was v3. Using immunoSEQ multiplex PCR, the repertoire was profiled, and TCRdb retains in-frame clones only, with some absent. The sample has approximately 50,000 clones, 80% to 90% seen once. Time point in this sample: pre-treatment sample, taken before nivolumab and TIL therapy. Specimen: blood, collected at baseline. The receptor comes from a person between 30 and 79 years old with non-small cell lung cancer.

CDR3 sequence: CASRPAGGEQFF. The CDR3 coding sequence is TGTGCCAGCAGGCCTGCGGGAGGGGAGCAGTTCTTC. V gene TRBV2 combines with J gene TRBJ2-1, with 9 bases fitting TRBD2. Germline trimming cut 6 bases from V and 10 bases from J; bases unmatched to any gene: 4. The germline gives CDR1 SNHLY, CDR2 FYNNEI. CDR3 length: 12 residues.